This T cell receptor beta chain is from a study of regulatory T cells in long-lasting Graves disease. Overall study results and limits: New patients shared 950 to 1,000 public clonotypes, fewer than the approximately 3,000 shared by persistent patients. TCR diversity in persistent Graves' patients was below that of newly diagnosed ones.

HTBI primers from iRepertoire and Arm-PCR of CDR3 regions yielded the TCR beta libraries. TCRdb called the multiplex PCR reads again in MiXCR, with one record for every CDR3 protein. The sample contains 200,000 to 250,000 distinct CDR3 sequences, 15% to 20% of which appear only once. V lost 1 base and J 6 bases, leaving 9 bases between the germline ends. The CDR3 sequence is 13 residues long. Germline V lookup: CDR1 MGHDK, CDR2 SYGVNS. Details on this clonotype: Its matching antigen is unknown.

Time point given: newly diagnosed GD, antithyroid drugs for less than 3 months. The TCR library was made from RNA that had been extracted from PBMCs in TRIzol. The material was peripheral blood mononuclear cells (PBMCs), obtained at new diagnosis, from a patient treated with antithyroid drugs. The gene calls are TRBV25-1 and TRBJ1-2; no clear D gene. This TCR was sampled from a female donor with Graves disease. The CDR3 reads CASSELGGNGYTF. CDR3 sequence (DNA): TGTGCCAGCAGTGAATTGGGAGGGAATGGCTACACCTTC.